This T cell receptor beta chain was recorded in a study of T cell repertoires in ileal Crohn's disease. For the study at large: All patients had surgery for stricturing (around 61%) or penetrating (roughly 39%) disease. General study points: Sorted CD8 T cells held more high-frequency clones than CD4. Endoscopic recurrence occurred in every patient whose clonality exceeded 26.8%. Within the first postoperative year, endoscopy came at median roughly 6.9 months.

Here immunoSEQ multiplex PCR was the method, and the copy in TCRdb shows in-frame clones only, minus some. This sample carries tens of thousands of clones, 85% to 90% of them seen once, and the ten largest clones take around 2%. Trimming shortened V by 4 bases and J by 4 bases, and 15 bases separated the two germline ends. The CDR3 runs 14 residues. Germline assignment: CDR1 SQVTM and CDR2 ANQGSEA. Remarks on this clone: Antigen specificity is unknown.

Described time point: neoterminal ileum biopsy at postoperative endoscopy, about 6 months after surgery. The TCR was taken from an adult with Crohn's disease. The chain couples TRBV29-1 to TRBJ2-3, with D possibly TRBD1 on 5 matching bases. Sequencing was carried out using ileal tissue. The CDR3 here is CSVAMRQRPDTQYF. The CDR3 DNA reads as TGCAGCGTTGCGATGAGACAGCGACCAGATACGCAGTATTTT.